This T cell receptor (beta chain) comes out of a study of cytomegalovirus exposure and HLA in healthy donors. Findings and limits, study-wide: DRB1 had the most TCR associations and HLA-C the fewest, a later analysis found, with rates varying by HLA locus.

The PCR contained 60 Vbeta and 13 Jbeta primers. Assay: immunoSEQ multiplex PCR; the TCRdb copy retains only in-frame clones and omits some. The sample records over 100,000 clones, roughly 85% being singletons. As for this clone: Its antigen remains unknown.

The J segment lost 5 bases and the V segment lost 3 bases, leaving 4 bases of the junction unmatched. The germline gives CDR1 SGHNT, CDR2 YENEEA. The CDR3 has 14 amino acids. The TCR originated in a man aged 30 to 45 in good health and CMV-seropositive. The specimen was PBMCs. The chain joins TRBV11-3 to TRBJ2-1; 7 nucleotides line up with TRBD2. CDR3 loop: CASSLFLADNEQFF. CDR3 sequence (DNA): TGTGCCAGCAGCTTGTTTCTAGCGGACAATGAGCAGTTCTTC.